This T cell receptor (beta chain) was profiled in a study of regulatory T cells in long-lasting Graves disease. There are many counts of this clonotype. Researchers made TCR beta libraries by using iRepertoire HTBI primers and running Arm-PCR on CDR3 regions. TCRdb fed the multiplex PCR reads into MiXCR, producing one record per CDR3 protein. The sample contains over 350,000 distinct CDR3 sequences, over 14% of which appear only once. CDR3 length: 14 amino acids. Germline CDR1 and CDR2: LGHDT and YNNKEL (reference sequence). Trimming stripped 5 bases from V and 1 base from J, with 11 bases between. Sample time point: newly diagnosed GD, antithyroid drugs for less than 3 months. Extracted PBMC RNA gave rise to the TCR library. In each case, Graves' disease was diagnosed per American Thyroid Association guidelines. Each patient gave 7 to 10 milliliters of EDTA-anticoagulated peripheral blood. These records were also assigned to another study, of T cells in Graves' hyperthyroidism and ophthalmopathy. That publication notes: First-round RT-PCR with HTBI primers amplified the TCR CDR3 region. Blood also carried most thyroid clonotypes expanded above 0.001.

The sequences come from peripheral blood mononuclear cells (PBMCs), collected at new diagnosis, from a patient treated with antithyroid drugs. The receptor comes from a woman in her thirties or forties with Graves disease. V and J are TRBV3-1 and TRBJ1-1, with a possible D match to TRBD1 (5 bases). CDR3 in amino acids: CASSAGRKNTEAFF. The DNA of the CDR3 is TGTGCCAGCAGCGCGGGACGAAAGAACACTGAAGCTTTCTTT.